These T cell receptor beta chains were read from a single sample in a study of blood T cell repertoires in COVID-19. Sequencing was performed with immunoSEQ multiplex PCR; in TCRdb, only in-frame clones are kept and a portion is missing. Seen here are approximately 80,000 clones, around four fifths observed once, and the top ten hold around 9.5%. Sequenced material: peripheral blood. The source is a human donor in a cohort sampled during active COVID-19. CDR3s include the opening cysteine and the closing phenylalanine or tryptophan. D genes are given only for firm matches. Some rows have no size entry. The others give once, few or many, or a class for an expanded clone.

v_gene	j_gene	abundance	d_gene	CDR3aa	CDR3nt
TRBV6-5	TRBJ1-6	.	TRBD1	CASSYRDRAPNSPLHF	TGTGCCAGCAGTTACCGGGACAGGGCCCCGAATTCACCCCTCCACTTT
TRBV5-1	TRBJ2-1	.	TRBD1	CASSPGQEPYNEQFF	TGCGCCAGCAGCCCCGGACAGGAACCTTACAATGAGCAGTTCTTC
TRBV5-1	TRBJ2-7	.	.	CASSSLPGAYEQYF	TGCGCCAGCAGCTCGCTCCCGGGGGCCTACGAGCAGTACTTC
TRBV2	TRBJ2-1	.	TRBD2	CASSEASGGPYNEQFF	TGTGCCAGCAGTGAGGCTAGCGGGGGGCCCTACAATGAGCAGTTCTTC
TRBV7-3	TRBJ1-2	.	.	CASSLTRSYGYTF	TGTGCCAGCAGCTTAACGCGGTCCTATGGCTACACCTTC
TRBV5-1	TRBJ2-7	few	.	CASSLARGAGYEQYF	TGCGCCAGCAGCTTGGCCCGGGGGGCCGGCTACGAGCAGTACTTC
TRBV5-1	TRBJ2-7	few	TRBD1	CASSLGAGTATYEQYF	TGCGCCAGCAGCTTGGGAGCCGGGACAGCTACCTACGAGCAGTACTTC
TRBV5-6	TRBJ2-5	once	.	CASSETGVGETQYF	TGTGCCAGCAGCGAGACGGGGGTCGGCGAGACCCAGTACTTC
TRBV11-2	TRBJ1-1	.	TRBD1	CASSPRGTMNTEAFF	TGTGCCAGCAGCCCCAGGGGGACCATGAACACTGAAGCTTTCTTT
TRBV10-2	TRBJ1-4	.	TRBD1	CASSEPGQGNEKLFF	TGCGCCAGCAGTGAGCCGGGACAGGGAAATGAAAAACTGTTTTTT
TRBV3-1/TRBV3-2	TRBJ1-3	.	TRBD1	CASSPDRVGNTIYF	TGTGCCAGCAGCCCGGACAGGGTGGGAAACACCATATATTTT
TRBV18	TRBJ1-2	.	TRBD1	CASSPVGQRSTNYGYTF	TGTGCCAGCTCACCTGTGGGACAGCGGAGCACTAACTATGGCTACACCTTC
TRBV18	TRBJ2-6	.	TRBD1	CASSRTGGDGANVLTF	TGTGCCAGCTCAAGGACAGGGGGCGATGGGGCCAACGTCCTGACTTTC
TRBV18	TRBJ1-4	.	.	CASSPRDRLGNEKLFF	TGTGCCAGCTCACCGCGGGACCGCCTAGGTAATGAAAAACTGTTTTTT
TRBV3-1/TRBV3-2	TRBJ2-6	.	TRBD1	CASSQAGQGAWGANVLTF	TGTGCCAGCAGCCAGGCGGGACAGGGGGCGTGGGGGGCCAACGTCCTGACTTTC
TRBV11-3	TRBJ2-7	.	.	CASSLASGYEQYF	TGTGCCAGCAGCTTGGCCTCGGGCTACGAGCAGTACTTC
TRBV6-5	TRBJ2-5	few	.	CASSYSPSEETQYF	TGTGCCAGCAGTTACTCGCCTAGCGAAGAGACCCAGTACTTC
TRBV5-4	TRBJ2-5	.	.	CASSPGTGIGETQYF	TGTGCCAGCAGCCCAGGAACAGGGATAGGAGAGACCCAGTACTTC
TRBV5-8	TRBJ1-5	.	.	CASSLFPGANQPQHF	TGTGCCAGCAGCTTGTTCCCAGGGGCCAATCAGCCCCAGCATTTT
TRBV5-1	TRBJ1-1	.	.	CASSIGAAGVTEAFF	TGCGCCAGCAGCATTGGGGCGGCAGGGGTCACTGAAGCTTTCTTT
TRBV7-9	TRBJ2-5	few	.	CASSPLGGAETQYF	TGTGCCAGCAGCCCCCTCGGTGGGGCGGAGACCCAGTACTTC
TRBV6-5	TRBJ2-7	.	TRBD1	CASSYSRGLPYEQYF	TGTGCCAGCAGTTACTCAAGGGGGCTTCCCTACGAGCAGTACTTC
TRBV28	TRBJ1-1	few	.	CASRDLRETEAFF	TGTGCCAGCCGGGACCTACGGGAGACTGAAGCTTTCTTT
TRBV3-1/TRBV3-2	TRBJ2-7	.	.	CASSQGVAVGLYF	TGTGCCAGCAGCCAAGGAGTGGCCGTGGGACTGTACTTC
TRBV5-1	TRBJ2-7	.	TRBD2	CASSFGTSGGAGNEQYF	TGCGCCAGCAGCTTCGGGACTAGCGGGGGGGCCGGGAACGAGCAGTACTTC
TRBV5-6	TRBJ1-2	.	.	CASSSQGFGYTF	TGTGCCAGCAGCTCCCAGGGTTTCGGCTACACCTTC
TRBV6-5	TRBJ1-1	.	.	CATERGARNTEAFF	TGTGCCACCGAGCGTGGGGCGAGAAACACTGAAGCTTTCTTT
TRBV23-1	TRBJ2-7	.	TRBD1	CARWDRENYEQYF	TGCGCCAGGTGGGACAGGGAGAACTACGAGCAGTACTTC
TRBV5-8	TRBJ1-2	.	TRBD1	CASSLGTGGYTF	TGTGCCAGCAGCTTGGGGACAGGGGGCTACACCTTC
TRBV19	TRBJ2-1	.	.	CASSRYSSYNEQFF	TGTGCCAGTAGTAGATACAGCTCCTACAATGAGCAGTTCTTC
TRBV5-8	TRBJ1-5	.	TRBD1	CASSRGTGNNQPQHF	TGTGCCAGCAGCCGCGGGACAGGGAACAATCAGCCCCAGCATTTT
TRBV7-9	TRBJ1-4	once	TRBD1	CASSWHGTGEEKLFF	TGTGCCAGCAGCTGGCACGGGACAGGGGAGGAAAAACTGTTTTTT
TRBV5-1	TRBJ1-6	.	TRBD1	CASSSTTGAVLHF	TGCGCCAGCAGCTCAACGACAGGGGCTGTCCTCCACTTT
TRBV7-2	TRBJ1-5	few	.	CASSPGPRGQPQHF	TGTGCCAGCAGCCCCGGACCCCGGGGTCAGCCCCAGCATTTT
TRBV9	TRBJ1-6	.	.	CASSAETGANSPLHF	TGTGCCAGCAGCGCGGAAACAGGAGCGAATTCACCCCTCCACTTT
TRBV15	TRBJ2-3	.	.	CATSILTSTDTQYF	TGTGCCACCAGCATCCTCACTAGCACAGATACGCAGTATTTT
TRBV3-1/TRBV3-2	TRBJ2-7	.	TRBD2	CASSQLAGGPYEQYF	TGTGCCAGCAGCCAGCTAGCGGGGGGCCCGTACGAGCAGTACTTC
TRBV7-9	TRBJ1-4	.	.	CASSPSETGEKLFF	TGTGCCAGCAGCCCATCCGAGACGGGAGAAAAACTGTTTTTT
TRBV5-1	TRBJ1-4	once	TRBD1	CASSLEQGGEKLFF	TGCGCCAGCAGCTTGGAACAGGGGGGAGAAAAACTGTTTTTT
TRBV19	TRBJ2-7	few	TRBD1	CASRKGQDKGEQYF	TGTGCCAGTAGGAAAGGACAGGACAAGGGCGAGCAGTACTTC
TRBV7-9	TRBJ1-3	.	.	CASSPRVYSGNTIYF	TGTGCCAGCAGCCCCAGGGTCTACTCTGGAAACACCATATATTTT
TRBV10-3	TRBJ1-1	.	TRBD1	CATRSTGPQNTEAFF	TGTGCCACTAGATCGACAGGGCCACAGAACACTGAAGCTTTCTTT
TRBV5-6	TRBJ2-7	.	TRBD2	CASSLVKRGPYEQYF	TGTGCCAGCAGCTTGGTCAAGCGGGGGCCCTACGAGCAGTACTTC
TRBV3-1/TRBV3-2	TRBJ1-5	.	.	CASSQEGGARPQHF	TGTGCCAGCAGCCAAGAGGGGGGAGCGAGACCCCAGCATTTT
TRBV21-1	TRBJ2-7	few	.	CASSKMGQGVSYEQYF	TGTGCCAGCAGCAAAATGGGGCAGGGGGTAAGCTACGAGCAGTACTTC
TRBV18	TRBJ1-2	.	TRBD1	CASSLKQGHGYTF	TGTGCCAGCTCACTAAAACAGGGGCATGGCTACACCTTC